Below are 28 T cell receptor beta chains sequenced from a single sample in a study of technical replicates of blood from several donors. TCRdb keeps only in-frame clones here, not all; method: immunoSEQ multiplex PCR. Of 65,000 to 80,000 clones listed, around 90% are singletons. Sample: T cells isolated from PBMCs. These receptors came from a human donor in good health.

The chain has TRBV2 and TRBJ2-1; TRBD2 matches at 8 bases. This CDR3 contains 15 residues. The germline gives CDR1 SNHLY, CDR2 FYNNEI. V dropped 5 bases and J dropped 0; count of bases not matched to a gene: 3. The CDR3 loop reads CASSSSGISYNEQFF. In nucleotides, the CDR3 is TGTGCCAGCAGTAGTAGCGGGATCTCCTACAATGAGCAGTTCTTC.

A single count supports this clone. The chain combines TRBV5-1 with TRBJ2-7; tentatively, D is TRBD1 (6 bases). From germline, CDR1 is SGHRS and CDR2 YFSETQ. The V and J ends lost 4 bases and 3 bases respectively, with 11 bases between them. The CDR3 has 13 amino acids. CDR3 bases: TGCGCCAGCAGCGTCAGGGGTATCTACGAGCAGTACTTC. Translated: CASSVRGIYEQYF.

This clone was observed once. The gene calls are TRBV7-6 and TRBJ2-1, with 7 nucleotides matching TRBD2. Germline assignment: CDR1 SGHVS and CDR2 FNYEAQ. V lost 1 base to trimming and J lost 7 bases; unmatched junction nucleotides: 4. The CDR3 consists of 14 residues. The CDR3 nucleotides read TGTGCCAGCAGCTTAGTGGCTAGCGGTAATGAGCAGTTCTTC. This gives the protein CASSLVASGNEQFF.

The chain employs TRBV6-5 and TRBJ1-2; no reliable D call. Germline V gene sequence: CDR1 MNHEY, CDR2 SVGAGI. The V end lost 2 bases, the J end lost 0 bases, and 10 bases lay between the germline ends. The CDR3 runs 15 residues. DNA of the CDR3: TGTGCCAGCAGTTACGGGAGCCTAGCTAACTATGGCTACACCTTC. This gives the protein CASSYGSLANYGYTF.

CDR3 in DNA: TGTGCCAGCAGCTTCTCGGGACTAGCGGGAGAGGGAGAGACCCAGTACTTC. Its protein product is CASSFSGLAGEGETQYF. The chain joins TRBV7-2 to TRBJ2-5; 14 bases line up with TRBD2. CDR1 and CDR2 (germline): SGHTA, FQGNSA. The CDR3 spans 17 residues. V was clipped by 3 bases and J by 4 bases; unmatched bases: 7. Variable domain in full (rest from reference TRBV7-2 and TRBJ2-5): GAGVSQSPSNKVTEKGKDVELRCDPISGHTALYWYRQSLGQGLEFLIYFQGNSAPDKSGLPSDRFSAERTGGSVSTLTIQRTQQEDSAVYLCASSFSGLAGEGETQYFGPGTRLLVL.

The chain combines TRBV7-9 with TRBJ2-3; TRBD2 matches at 9 bases. Germline CDR1 and CDR2: SEHNR and FQNEAQ (reference sequence). The CDR3 is made up of 16 amino acids. The V and J ends lost 5 bases and 4 bases, in that order; junction bases with no gene match: 10. Written as DNA, the CDR3 is TGTGCCAGCAGCCCTACTCTAGCGGGAAAAGCAGATACGCAGTATTTT. Protein product: CASSPTLAGKADTQYF. The full variable domain, rest sourced from reference TRBV7-9 and TRBJ2-3, is DTGVSQNPRHKITKRGQNVTFRCDPISEHNRLYWYRQTLGQGPEFLTYFQNEAQLEKSRLLSDRFSAERPKGSFSTLEIQRTEQGDSAMYLCASSPTLAGKADTQYFGPGTRLTVL.

The chain is built from TRBV6-6 and TRBJ1-5; no clear D gene. The ends were cut back, 2 bases at V and 0 bases at J, with 8 bases in the middle. The germline CDR1 and CDR2 sequences are MNHNY and SVGAGI (reference sequence). The CDR3 runs to 15 residues. As DNA, the CDR3 is TGTGCCAGCAGTTACGGGCAATATAGCAATCAGCCCCAGCATTTT. Translated, it gives CASSYGQYSNQPQHF.

The V call is TRBV9, the J call TRBJ2-3; D is ambiguous. V was trimmed by 4 bases and J by 2 bases, leaving 17 bases between them. CDR3 size: 16 residues. Germline V gene lookup returns CDR1 SGDLS and CDR2 YYNGEE. This chain's CDR3 is CASSLRVVQSTDTQYF. CDR3 in DNA: TGTGCCAGCAGCCTCCGTGTTGTGCAGTCCACAGATACGCAGTATTTT.

The chain uses TRBV5-1 and TRBJ2-7; D is perhaps TRBD1 (5 bases). The germline gives CDR1 SGHRS, CDR2 YFSETQ. With 6 bases removed from V and 0 bases from J, the gap between germline ends came to 13 bases. CDR3 size: 14 residues. Here the CDR3 reads CASKGQGYSYEQYF. CDR3 DNA sequence: TGCGCCAGCAAAGGGCAGGGTTACTCCTACGAGCAGTACTTC.

V gene TRBV27 combines with J gene TRBJ1-1; D gene unclear. The V and J ends lost 3 bases and 2 bases respectively, with 10 bases between them. Germline CDR1 and CDR2: MNHEY and SMNVEV (reference sequence). The length of the CDR3 is 14 residues. This chain's CDR3 is CASSFSDFNTEAFF. The CDR3 DNA reads as TGTGCCAGCAGTTTTTCAGATTTCAACACTGAAGCTTTCTTT.

This chain links TRBV7-3 with TRBJ2-1, with 8 bases lining up with TRBD2. The ends lost 5 bases at V and 13 bases at J; junction bases unmatched: 10. Germline values: CDR1 SGHTA, CDR2 FQGTGA. This CDR3 is built from 13 residues. The CDR3 DNA reads TGTGCCAGCAGCAAAACTGGCGGGAGGAGCCAGTTCTTC. It yields the protein CASSKTGGRSQFF. Using reference TRBV7-3 and TRBJ2-1 for the parts outside the CDR3, the full variable domain is GAGVSQTPSNKVTEKGKYVELRCDPISGHTALYWYRQSLGQGPEFLIYFQGTGAADDSGLPNDRFFAVRPEGSVSTLKIQRTERGDSAVYLCASSKTGGRSQFFGPGTRLTVL.

Comments on this clone: At one boundary the junction diverges from the germline segment, which might be a read error. The chain links TRBV6-5 to TRBJ2-1, with 9 bases lining up with TRBD2. The length of the CDR3 is 13 residues. Looked up from germline, CDR1 is MNHEY and CDR2 is SVGAGI. As DNA, the CDR3 is TGTGCCAGCAGTTACTCTCCGGGACTAGCCGATGTCTTC. Residues: CASSYSPGLADVF.

This clone was observed a few times. The V call is TRBV4-1, the J call TRBJ2-7; 12 positions agree with TRBD2. From germline, CDR1 is MGHRA and CDR2 YSYEKL. V lost 3 bases, J lost 0 bases, and 0 bases stayed unmatched. The length of the CDR3 is 15 residues. This chain's CDR3 is CASSQTSGSSYEQYF. The CDR3 nucleotides are TGCGCCAGCAGCCAGACTAGCGGGAGCTCCTACGAGCAGTACTTC.

This rearrangement joins TRBV5-1 to TRBJ1-2; TRBD1 matches at 7 bases. The length of the CDR3 is 15 residues. Germline V gene data show CDR1 as SGHRS and CDR2 as YFSETQ. J gave up 7 bases and V 4 bases, and 13 bases lay outside the gene matches. The CDR3 nucleotides read TGCGCCAGCAGCCAGATTCCGGGACAGTTTGGTGGCTACACCTTC. Translating gives CASSQIPGQFGGYTF.

This clone was seen a handful of times. The chain links TRBV30 to TRBJ1-1, with D unclear. CDR1 GTSNPN and CDR2 SVGIG come from the germline V gene (reference sequence). The V end was cut by 2 bases, the J end by 4 bases, with 17 bases between. The CDR3 is 15 residues long. Written as DNA, the CDR3 is TGTGCCTGGAGTTCCCCCCGACGGGGATTCACTGAAGCTTTCTTT. Amino acid sequence: CAWSSPRRGFTEAFF.

Comment on this clone: At the DNA level, this CDR3 is encoded by other sequences in the same sample as well. The chain uses TRBV27 and TRBJ2-7; 9 nucleotides align to TRBD2. Trimming removed 5 bases from V and 0 bases from J; junction bases left unmatched: 2. Germline loops: CDR1 MNHEY, CDR2 SMNVEV (reference sequence). The CDR3 contains 14 residues. CDR3 protein: CASSPTSGSYEQYF. For the CDR3, the DNA is TGTGCCAGCAGTCCGACTAGCGGCTCCTACGAGCAGTACTTC.

The rearrangement joins TRBV2 to TRBJ1-5, with D possibly matching TRBD1 (6 bases). CDR3 size: 15 residues. Germline V gene data show CDR1 as SNHLY and CDR2 as FYNNEI. Trimming took off 4 bases at V and 4 bases at J, with 14 bases between the two ends. CDR3 sequence: CASSASGHLNQPQHF. In DNA form, the CDR3 reads TGTGCCAGCAGTGCTTCGGGACACTTGAATCAGCCCCAGCATTTT.

This chain links TRBV28 with TRBJ2-5, with D possibly matching TRBD1 (5 bases). The CDR3 is 13 residues long. Germline CDR1 MDHEN, CDR2 SYDVKM. V lost 1 base to trimming and J lost 9 bases, with 12 bases between them. The CDR3 region is CASSLSPGWAQYF. CDR3 nucleotides: TGTGCCAGCAGTTTATCCCCAGGGTGGGCCCAGTACTTC. The entire variable domain, with the rest obtained from reference TRBV28 and TRBJ2-5, is as follows: DVKVTQSSRYLVKRTGEKVFLECVQDMDHENMFWYRQDPGLGLRLIYFSYDVKMKEKGDIPEGYSVSREKKERFSLILESASTNQTSMYLCASSLSPGWAQYFGPGTRLLVL.

This chain connects TRBV4-1 to TRBJ2-2; tentatively, D is TRBD2 (6 bases). Germline values: CDR1 MGHRA, CDR2 YSYEKL. V lost 5 bases, J lost 3 bases, and 10 bases lay in between. The CDR3 sequence is 14 residues long. CDR3 sequence reads: CASSYIADTGELFF. The CDR3 region has the DNA TGCGCCAGCAGCTATATAGCGGACACCGGGGAGCTGTTTTTT.

The genes are TRBV28 and TRBJ1-1, with D possibly TRBD1 on 6 matching bases. In germline, CDR1 is MDHEN, CDR2 SYDVKM. Trimming cost V 6 bases and J 7 bases, with 6 bases left between them. The CDR3 totals 10 residues. CDR3 protein: CASRDSEAFF. The CDR3 DNA reads TGTGCCAGCAGGGACAGTGAAGCTTTCTTT.

The J gene is TRBJ2-1, the V gene TRBV29-1; 9 nucleotides line up with TRBD1. V lost 4 bases, J lost 8 bases, and 6 bases stayed unmatched. The germline gives CDR1 SQVTM, CDR2 ANQGSEA. This CDR3 is 13 amino acids long. The CDR3 DNA reads as TGCAGCGTTGGGGGACAGGGAGCAGATGAGCAGTTCTTC. Encoded protein: CSVGGQGADEQFF.

This clone showed up just a few times. The V and J genes are TRBV27 and TRBJ2-7; the D gene is possibly TRBD2 (5 bases). This CDR3 has 13 residues. Germline V gives CDR1 MNHEY, CDR2 SMNVEV (reference sequence). V was shortened by 4 bases and J by 4 bases, with 11 bases between the two germline ends. DNA of the CDR3: TGTGCCAGCAGTTGGGGAGAGGCGTACGAGCAGTACTTC. It encodes CASSWGEAYEQYF.

The chain uses TRBV30 and TRBJ2-1; TRBD2 aligns across 7 bases. V lost 2 bases and J lost 13; bases outside the gene matches: 11. The CDR3 totals 13 residues. Germline CDR1 GTSNPN, CDR2 SVGIG (reference sequence). As DNA, the CDR3 is TGTGCCTGGAGTTGGGGGGAGCGGGGCATTCAGTTCTTC. Its translation is CAWSWGERGIQFF.

The CDR3 nucleotides are TGTGCCAGCAGCTTAGCGCCGAGCGGGAGCTACAATGAGCAGTTCTTC. Protein sequence: CASSLAPSGSYNEQFF. The genes are TRBV7-6 and TRBJ2-1; 8 positions agree with TRBD2. Germline V gives CDR1 SGHVS, CDR2 FNYEAQ. The CDR3 sequence is 16 residues long. The ends lost 0 bases at V and 3 bases at J; junction bases unmatched: 4.

The CDR3 sequence: CASSYSRDSGGYEQYF. The CDR3 bases are TGTGCCAGCAGTTACTCCCGGGACAGCGGGGGCTACGAGCAGTACTTC. The chain is built from TRBV6-5 and TRBJ2-7, with a tentative D call TRBD2 (8 bases). The CDR3 spans 16 residues. V lost 0 bases and J lost 3, with 15 bases in between. Germline-derived CDR1 and CDR2 are MNHEY and SVGAGI.

The chain uses TRBV19 and TRBJ2-3; 7 bases agree with TRBD2. Germline trimming cut 1 base from V and 6 bases from J; bases unmatched to any gene: 7. In germline, CDR1 is LNHDA, CDR2 SQIVND (reference sequence). This CDR3 has 15 amino acids. CDR3 DNA: TGTGCCAGTAGTATAGGGGCGGGAGAGACGGATACGCAGTATTTT. Translation: CASSIGAGETDTQYF.

The chain is built from TRBV7-2 and TRBJ2-3; TRBD2 is a possible D gene (6 bases). Germline lookup yields CDR1 SGHTA and CDR2 FQGNSA. This CDR3 comprises 14 residues. V was shortened by 8 bases and J by 2 bases, with 14 bases between the two germline ends. The CDR3 DNA follows: TGTGCCAGCGCGGGGCAATTACCCACAGATACGCAGTATTTT. It codes for CASAGQLPTDTQYF.

V gene TRBV6-1 combines with J gene TRBJ1-3; D is undetermined. Germline CDR1 reads MNHNS; CDR2 reads SASEGT. CDR3 length: 12 residues. Deletions cut 1 base from V and 8 bases from J, with 6 bases between. CDR3 DNA: TGTGCCAGCAGTGAAGTAGCCGACACCATATATTTT. As protein: CASSEVADTIYF.